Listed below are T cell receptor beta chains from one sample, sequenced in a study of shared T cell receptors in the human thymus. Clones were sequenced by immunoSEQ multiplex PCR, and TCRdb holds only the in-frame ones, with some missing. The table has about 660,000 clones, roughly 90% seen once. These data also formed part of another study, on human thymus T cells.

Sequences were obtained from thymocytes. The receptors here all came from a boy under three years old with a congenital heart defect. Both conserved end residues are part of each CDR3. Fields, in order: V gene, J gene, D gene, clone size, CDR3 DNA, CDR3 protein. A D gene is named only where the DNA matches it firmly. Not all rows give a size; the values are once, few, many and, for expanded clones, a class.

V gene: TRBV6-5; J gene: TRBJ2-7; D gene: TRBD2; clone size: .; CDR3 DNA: TGTGCCAGCAGTTCCCCCGGGGGGGACGAGCAGTACTTC; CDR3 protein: CASSSPGGDEQYF
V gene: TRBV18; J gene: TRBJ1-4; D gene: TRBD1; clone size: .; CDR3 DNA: TGTGCCAGCTCACCCCGACAGGGGGCGCCGGAAAAACTGTTTTTT; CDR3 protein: CASSPRQGAPEKLFF
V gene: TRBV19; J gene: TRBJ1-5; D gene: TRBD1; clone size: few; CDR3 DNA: TGTGCCAGTACGGGACAGACCAATCAGCCCCAGCATTTT; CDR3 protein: CASTGQTNQPQHF
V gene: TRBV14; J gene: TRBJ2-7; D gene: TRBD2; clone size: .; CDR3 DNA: TGTGCCAGCAGCCAAGAAGGACTAGGAGTAAGGTACTTC; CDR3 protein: CASSQEGLGVRYF
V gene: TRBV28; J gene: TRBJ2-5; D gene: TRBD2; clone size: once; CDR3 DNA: TGTGCCAGCAGTTTATTAGAGACTAGCGGATACCAAGAGACCCAGTACTTC; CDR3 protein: CASSLLETSGYQETQYF
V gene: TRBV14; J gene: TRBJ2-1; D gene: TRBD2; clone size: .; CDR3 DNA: TGTGCCAGCAGCCAAGACGCGGGAATAGCGGGAGTAAGGAATGAGCAGTTCTTC; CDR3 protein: CASSQDAGIAGVRNEQFF
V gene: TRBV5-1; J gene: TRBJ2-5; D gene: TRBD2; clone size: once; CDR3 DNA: TGCGCCAGCAGCTTGGAGGGGACTAGCGGGAGTGAAGAGACCCAGTACTTC; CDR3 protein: CASSLEGTSGSEETQYF
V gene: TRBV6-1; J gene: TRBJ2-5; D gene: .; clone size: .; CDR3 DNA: TGTGCCAGCAGTGAAGTTCCAGGGGAAGAGACCCAGTACTTC; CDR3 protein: CASSEVPGEETQYF
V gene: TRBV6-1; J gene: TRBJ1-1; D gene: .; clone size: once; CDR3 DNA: TGTGCCAGCAGTGAAGGGGCCGGGGGGGAGGACACTGAAGCTTTCTTT; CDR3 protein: CASSEGAGGEDTEAFF
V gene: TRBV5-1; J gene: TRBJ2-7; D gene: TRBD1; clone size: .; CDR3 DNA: TGCGCCAGCAGCTCCAGACAGGGAACCTACGAGCAGTACTTC; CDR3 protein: CASSSRQGTYEQYF
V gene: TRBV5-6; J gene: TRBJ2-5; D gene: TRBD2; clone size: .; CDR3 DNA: TGTGCCAGCAGCTTCGGGGGACTAGCCGAACATGGGGGAGAGACCCAGTACTTC; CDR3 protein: CASSFGGLAEHGGETQYF
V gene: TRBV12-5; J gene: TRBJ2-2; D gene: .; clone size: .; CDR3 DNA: TGTGCTAGTGGTTTCCGGGGTACGGAGGCCACCGGGGAGCTGTTTTTT; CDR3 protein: CASGFRGTEATGELFF
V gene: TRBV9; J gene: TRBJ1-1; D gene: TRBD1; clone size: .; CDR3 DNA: TGTGCCAGCAGCGCGCGCGGGGACAGGGGCCTTATGAACACTGAAGCTTTCTTT; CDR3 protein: CASSARGDRGLMNTEAFF
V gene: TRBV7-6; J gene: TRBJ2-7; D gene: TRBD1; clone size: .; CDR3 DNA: TGTGCCAGCAGCTTAGGGACAGGGGTCTACGAGCAGTACTTC; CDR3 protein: CASSLGTGVYEQYF
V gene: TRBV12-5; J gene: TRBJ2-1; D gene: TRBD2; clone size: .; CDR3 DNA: TGTGCTAGTGGTTTCTCAGCCGGGACTAGCGGGCCTAATGAGCAGTTCTTC; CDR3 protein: CASGFSAGTSGPNEQFF
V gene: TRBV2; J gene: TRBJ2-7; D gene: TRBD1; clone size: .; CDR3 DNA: TGTGCCAGCAGTTGGGACAGGGGCTACGAGCAGTACTTC; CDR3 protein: CASSWDRGYEQYF
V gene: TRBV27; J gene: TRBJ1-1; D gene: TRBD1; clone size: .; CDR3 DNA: TGTGCCAGCAGCAATACCGGGGACAGGGCTCACTTT; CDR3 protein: CASSNTGDRAHF
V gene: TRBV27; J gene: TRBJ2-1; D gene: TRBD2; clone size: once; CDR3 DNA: TGTGCCAGCAGTTTCCACCGCTTGAGCCATACTAGCGGGAGAATTAATGAGCAGTTCTTC; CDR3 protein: CASSFHRLSHTSGRINEQFF
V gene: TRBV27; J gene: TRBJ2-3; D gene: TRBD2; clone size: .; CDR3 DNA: TGTGCCAGCAGTTTATGGGAGGGGTTAAGGCCCGGGACCCCAGATACGCAGTATTTT; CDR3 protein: CASSLWEGLRPGTPDTQYF
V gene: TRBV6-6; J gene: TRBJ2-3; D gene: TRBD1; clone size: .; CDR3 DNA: TGTGCCAGCATTAACCGGGACAGGGGCCCAGATACGCAGTATTTT; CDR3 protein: CASINRDRGPDTQYF
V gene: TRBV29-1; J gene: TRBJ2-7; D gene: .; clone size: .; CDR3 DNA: TGCAGCGTTGTTATTATGAGGGCGCCCTACGAGCAGTACTTC; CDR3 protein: CSVVIMRAPYEQYF
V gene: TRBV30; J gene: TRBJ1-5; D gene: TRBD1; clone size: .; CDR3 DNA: TGTGCCTGGAGTGTAGCACAGGGGGCTCAGCCCCAGCATTTT; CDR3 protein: CAWSVAQGAQPQHF
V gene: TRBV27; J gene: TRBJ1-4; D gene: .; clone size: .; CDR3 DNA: TGTGCCAGCAGTTTAGGCCGCAAAGAAAAACTGTTTTTT; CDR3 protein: CASSLGRKEKLFF
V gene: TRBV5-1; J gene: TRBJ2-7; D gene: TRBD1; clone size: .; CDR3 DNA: TGCGCCAGCAGCTTGGGCGTCCGGACAGGGAGGCGCTACGAGCAGTACTTC; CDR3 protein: CASSLGVRTGRRYEQYF
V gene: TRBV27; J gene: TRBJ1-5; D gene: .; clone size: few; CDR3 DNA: TGTGCCAGCAGTCCCTTCGAGGGCCAGCCCCAGCATTTT; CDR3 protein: CASSPFEGQPQHF
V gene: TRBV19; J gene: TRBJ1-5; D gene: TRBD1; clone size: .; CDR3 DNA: TGTGCCAGTACCGAGACAGGGGGGCAGGGCCAGCCCCAGCATTTT; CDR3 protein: CASTETGGQGQPQHF
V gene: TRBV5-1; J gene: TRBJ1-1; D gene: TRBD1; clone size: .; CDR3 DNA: TGCGCCAGCAGCGTTGGACAGGGCATGAACACTGAAGCTTTCTTT; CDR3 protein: CASSVGQGMNTEAFF
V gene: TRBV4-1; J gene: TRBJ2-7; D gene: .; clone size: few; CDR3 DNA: TGCGCCAGCAGCCAAGATTTAAGGTCGGGGGAGCAGTACTTC; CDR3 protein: CASSQDLRSGEQYF
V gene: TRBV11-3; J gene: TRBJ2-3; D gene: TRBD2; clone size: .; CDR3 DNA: TGTGCCAGCAGCTGGGGACTAGCGGGAGGAACGAATACGCAGTATTTT; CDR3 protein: CASSWGLAGGTNTQYF
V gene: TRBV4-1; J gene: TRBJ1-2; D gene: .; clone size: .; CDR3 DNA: TGCGCCAGCAGCCAAGATCGAGAAACAGCATCCTATGGCTACACCTTC; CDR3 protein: CASSQDRETASYGYTF
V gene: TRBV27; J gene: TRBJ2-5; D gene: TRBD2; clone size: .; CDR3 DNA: TGTGCCAGCAGTCCCCTAGCGGGGGAGGGAGAGACCCAGTACTTC; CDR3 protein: CASSPLAGEGETQYF
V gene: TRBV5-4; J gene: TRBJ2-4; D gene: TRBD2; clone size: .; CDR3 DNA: TGTGCCAGCACCTGGACTAGCGGGAGGGCCGGGACCAAAAACATTCAGTACTTC; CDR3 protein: CASTWTSGRAGTKNIQYF
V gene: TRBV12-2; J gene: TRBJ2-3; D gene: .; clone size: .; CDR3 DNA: TGTGCAAGTCGCTTAGTGCCTAGCGGGAGCTGGGGTACGCAGTATTTT; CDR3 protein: CASRLVPSGSWGTQYF
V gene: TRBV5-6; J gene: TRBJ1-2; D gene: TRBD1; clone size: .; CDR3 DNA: TGTGCCAGCAGCGGTGGACAGGATCTTAACTATGGCTACACCTTC; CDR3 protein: CASSGGQDLNYGYTF
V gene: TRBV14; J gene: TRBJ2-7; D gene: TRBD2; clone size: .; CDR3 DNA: TGTGCCAGCAGCCAAGCTCCAACCCCTATTATAGCGGGAGGGCCGTATGAGCAGTACTTC; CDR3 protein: CASSQAPTPIIAGGPYEQYF
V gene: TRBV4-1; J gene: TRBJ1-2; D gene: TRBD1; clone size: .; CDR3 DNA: TGCGCCAGCAGCGAAGGGGACAGGGTGAACTATGGCTACACCTTC; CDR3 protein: CASSEGDRVNYGYTF
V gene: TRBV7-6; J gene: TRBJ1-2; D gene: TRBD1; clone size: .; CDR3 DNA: TGTGCCAGCAGCCCGGGACAGGGGGCTTGGGGCTACACCTTC; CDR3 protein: CASSPGQGAWGYTF
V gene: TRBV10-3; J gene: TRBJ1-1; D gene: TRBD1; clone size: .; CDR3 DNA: TGTGCCATCAGAAAGCCTCACGGGACGCAGGGGGTTGAAGCTTTCTTT; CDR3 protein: CAIRKPHGTQGVEAFF
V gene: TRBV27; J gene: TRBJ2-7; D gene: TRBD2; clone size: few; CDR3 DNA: TGTGCCAGCATGGCTACGGGACTAGATTTCGAGCAGTACTTC; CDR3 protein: CASMATGLDFEQYF
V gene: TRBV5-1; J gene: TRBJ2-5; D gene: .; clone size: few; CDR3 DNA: TGCGCCAGCAGCCAACTAACAGGCCCGATCGAGACCCAGTACTTC; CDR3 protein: CASSQLTGPIETQYF
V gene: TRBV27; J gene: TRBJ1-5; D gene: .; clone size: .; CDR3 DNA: TGTGCCAGCAGTTTATCGCCAAACCCGGGACATTCGGATCAGCCCCAGCATTTT; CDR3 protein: CASSLSPNPGHSDQPQHF
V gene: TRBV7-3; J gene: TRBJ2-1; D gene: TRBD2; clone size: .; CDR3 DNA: TGTGCCAGCAGCCCGAGCGGGGGATACAATGAGCAGTTCTTC; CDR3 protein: CASSPSGGYNEQFF
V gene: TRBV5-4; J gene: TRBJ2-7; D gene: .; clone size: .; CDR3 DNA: TGTGCCAGCAGCTCCAGTTTAGGTGCTAGCTCCTACGAGCAGTACTTC; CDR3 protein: CASSSSLGASSYEQYF
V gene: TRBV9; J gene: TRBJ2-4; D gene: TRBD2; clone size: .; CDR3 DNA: TGTGCCAGCAGCCCGGTGACTAGCCCCTCCAAAAACATTCAGTACTTC; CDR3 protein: CASSPVTSPSKNIQYF
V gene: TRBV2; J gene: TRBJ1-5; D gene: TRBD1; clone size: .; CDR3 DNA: TGTGCCAGCAGGACACAGGGGGATCAGCCCCAGCATTTT; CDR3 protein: CASRTQGDQPQHF